This T cell receptor (beta chain) stems from a study of beta chain features in type 1 diabetes (dated 2018 in TCRdb). For the study in its entirety: Patients and healthy donors did not differ in mean age, gender distribution, total cell number or subset yield. In the study, TCRB repertoires of sorted circulating CD4+ T cell subsets from recently diagnosed type 1 diabetes patients were compared with those of matched healthy donors. Naive and central memory subsets were obtained from all 30 or so donors, but regulatory and stem cell-like memory subsets were isolated from only 8 patients and roughly eight healthy donors. A total of roughly 100 million sorted cells were examined across all samples, and RNA yield correlated strongly with the number of cells per subset. Points the paper makes about the study in general: Fewer insertions and more nucleotide deletions at VDJ recombination sites were observed in patients with type 1 diabetes, implying thymic rearrangement abnormalities. Because cDNA was sequenced instead of genomic DNA, highly expressing activated cells could be over-represented, though the groups showed no difference in activation or CD3 levels. Because the HLA sub-analyses included only small numbers of individuals, any influence of HLA type on TCRB rearrangement was left unresolved. PCR might favor shorter templates, but patient and control samples were amplified and corrected together, so any skew would affect both groups equally. A moderate but significant shortening of TCRB CDR3 length was observed in type 1 diabetes patients in all four CD4+ subsets. Naive, central memory and regulatory TCRB repertoires appeared to be more alike among patients than among healthy donors.

The entire isolated RNA was reverse transcribed using the High Capacity cDNA Reverse Transcription Kit, and thus expressed TCRB transcripts were sequenced. Deep immunoSEQ sequencing was applied to naive, central memory and regulatory T cell samples, giving an average of roughly 3.5 million total reads per sample. Sorted cells were lysed in RLT buffer, and RNA was extracted using DNase-treated RNeasy Micro or Mini kits according to cell number. Each cell subset was processed on its own to prevent cross-contamination, while patient and healthy donor samples were processed together. The immunoSEQ multiplex PCR was used to amplify TCRB sequences from cDNA, yielding 87-bp fragments that span the CDR3 region. Sequencing of the amplicons was done on the Illumina HiSeq platform. For the original study's pipeline: PCR bias was computationally corrected using synthetic template baselines, reads within Hamming distance 2 were collapsed, and singletons that could not be merged were discarded. By aligning reads against IMGT, V, D and J genes, CDR3 length, and insertions or deletions at six rearrangement sites were assigned. Within each subset, clonotype counts were normalized to sorted cell number, after which true diversity and Gini coefficients were computed with the tcR R package. The overlap coefficient, calculated on TCRB nucleotide sequences, was used to measure repertoire sharing. Held by TCRdb, this immuneACCESS table contains in-frame sequences only and omits some clones. Under half of the omission traces to an unresolved V gene where checked; the cause of the rest is unknown. V and J calls and clone size come straight from that table; D and trimming were deduced from the DNA. The table for this sample lists around 130,000 clones; roughly 10% of them were counted only once. The ten largest clones represent approximately 0.7% of the sample.

About this clone: The target of this receptor is not known. The sample holds no much larger clone one base away, and base qualities are not on file.

From each donor, a single peripheral blood sample of approximately 120 mL on average was drawn into heparinised tubes. A BD FACSAria II and a panel including CD45RO, CCR7, CD25, CD127, CD95 and CD27 were used to sort naive, central memory, regulatory and stem cell-like memory CD4+ T cells. A purity above 98% was achieved for all sorted populations. PBMCs were isolated right away by Lymphoprep density gradient centrifugation and were stained directly, without culture. So that batch effects would be minimized, each experiment stained and sorted samples in pairs, pairing one healthy donor with one patient. The germline V gene (reference sequence) gives CDR1 as GTSNPN and CDR2 as SVGIG. The junction shows trimming of 0 bases on V and 1 base on J, plus 5 bases between the germline ends. Inclusive of the bounding cysteine and phenylalanine, the CDR3 is 13 residues long. Kept here is only the CDR3 DNA, which spans 39 bases and is read in frame from base 1.

The TCR sequence derives from a man under 40 with type 1 diabetes. The chain employs TRBV30 and TRBJ2-3, with a tentative D gene TRBD1 over 5 matching bases. Sequencing used central memory CD4+ T cells from blood. The DNA is TGTGCCTGGAGTGTAGGGGGCACAGATACGCAGTATTTT. Its protein product is CAWSVGGTDTQYF.